The 29 T cell receptor beta chains below come from one sample, sequenced in a study of breast tumors, draining lymph nodes, adjacent tissues. Breast cancer patients provided tissue from their axillary draining lymph nodes. TCRdb passed the multiplex PCR reads through MiXCR, listing each CDR3 protein once. The sample has roughly 220,000 distinct CDR3 sequences; under 40% are singletons. The sample consisted of axillary lymph node tissue. The receptors here all came from a female donor with breast cancer. Some clones in this sample may be carry-over from other donors' samples.

This clonotype was observed many times. The chain recombines TRBV19 with TRBJ1-6, with D possibly being TRBD1 (6 bases). The CDR3 loop spans 15 amino acids. In germline, CDR1 is LNHDA, CDR2 SQIVND (reference sequence). V lost 6 bases to trimming and J lost 9 bases, with 18 bases between them. The CDR3 loop is CASRLGAHGISPLHF. The CDR3 nucleotides read TGTGCCAGTAGATTGGGGGCGCATGGTATTTCACCCCTCCACTTT.

The V gene is TRBV12-3 or TRBV12-4, the J gene TRBJ2-1, with 7 bases matching TRBD1. The CDR3 has 14 amino acids. V shed 3 bases and J 11 bases; nucleotides not matched to a gene: 10. CDR3 nucleotide sequence: TGTGCCAGCAGTTTGACCGGGACAGCGCCGCAGCAGTTCTTC. Encoded protein: CASSLTGTAPQQFF.

The V gene is TRBV9, the J gene TRBJ1-2; no reliable D call. Germline-derived CDR1 and CDR2 are SGDLS and YYNGEE. Trimming cost V 0 bases and J 0 bases, with 12 bases left between them. This CDR3 is 16 amino acids long. Here the CDR3 reads CASSVVGEGANYGYTF. In DNA, the CDR3 is TGTGCCAGCAGCGTAGTGGGTGAGGGCGCTAACTATGGCTACACCTTC. The complete variable domain, with remaining parts taken from reference TRBV9 and TRBJ1-2, reads DSGVTQTPKHLITATGQRVTLRCSPRSGDLSVYWYQQSLDQGLQFLIQYYNGEERAKGNILERFSAQQFPDLHSELNLSSLELGDSALYFCASSVVGEGANYGYTFGSGTRLTVV.

This clonotype was seen ten or more times. V gene TRBV2 combines with J gene TRBJ1-5; 8 bases line up with TRBD1. Germline-derived CDR1 and CDR2 are SNHLY and FYNNEI. V shed 6 bases, J shed 3 bases, and the junction held 7 bases outside the gene matches. The CDR3 runs 15 residues. The CDR3 region has the DNA TGTGCCAGCAGGCCAAGGGACAGGCCCAATCAGCCCCAGCATTTT. It encodes CASRPRDRPNQPQHF.

There are many counts of this clonotype. This sequence joins TRBV10-3 and TRBJ2-7; TRBD2 aligns across 10 bases. After removal of 11 bases from V and 5 bases from J, the junction contained 6 bases not matched to a gene. Germline V gene data show CDR1 as ENHRY and CDR2 as SYGVKD. CDR3 length equals 12 residues. CDR3 protein: CASSGRVDEQYF. The CDR3 region has the DNA TGTGCCTCCAGCGGGAGGGTAGACGAGCAGTACTTC.

This clonotype was recorded at least ten times. The J gene is TRBJ2-5, the V gene TRBV7-2; 11 nucleotides agree with TRBD2. Germline CDR1 is SGHTA and CDR2 is FQGNSA. The CDR3 contains 17 residues. V trimming: 5 bases; J trimming: 0 bases; junction bases outside the gene matches: 8. CDR3 in DNA: TGTGCCAGCAGCACCAGATTTAGCGGGAGGGACCAAGAGACCCAGTACTTC. Its protein is CASSTRFSGRDQETQYF.

This clonotype occurred many times. The J gene is TRBJ1-2, the V gene TRBV11-3; D is unclear. The CDR3 sequence is 14 residues long. Germline CDR1 is SGHNT and CDR2 is YENEEA. Trimming cost V 5 bases and J 7 bases, with 17 bases left between them. The DNA of the CDR3 is TGTGCCAGCAGCCCCCTTGTGCAAGGTTGTGGCTACACCTTC. It encodes CASSPLVQGCGYTF.

This clonotype has a handful of counts. The chain carries TRBV6-2 or TRBV6-3 and TRBJ2-7; 9 bases map to TRBD2. This CDR3 is built from 19 residues. Germline CDR1 reads MNHEY; CDR2 reads SVGEGT. The V gene end was trimmed by 5 bases and the J gene end by 2 bases; junction bases not matched to a gene: 19. The CDR3 nucleotides read TGTGCCAGCAGTGGGAGAGTCCCTAGTAGCGGGAGCCAACCCTACGAGCAGTACTTC. Residues: CASSGRVPSSGSQPYEQYF.

In this sample, this clonotype turned up many times. The CDR3 nucleotides read TGTGCCAGCAGTGAGACAGGGTCGGGCTACGAGCAGTACTTC. Translated, it gives CASSETGSGYEQYF. V is TRBV12-3 or TRBV12-4 and J is TRBJ2-7, with 7 bases that match TRBD1. The CDR3 covers 14 residues. V gave up 5 bases and J gave up 3 bases; unmatched junction bases: 7.

This clonotype was detected many times. The chain has TRBV5-6 and TRBJ2-5, with TRBD2 matching 8 bases. This CDR3 is 16 amino acids long. V gave up 4 bases and J gave up 1 base; unmatched junction bases: 9. From germline, CDR1 is SGHDT and CDR2 YYEEEE. The DNA of the CDR3 is TGTGCCAGCAGCCGCACGGGGCGGGAGGCCCAAGAGACCCAGTACTTC. It encodes CASSRTGREAQETQYF.

The table lists this clonotype with many counts. The chain couples TRBV10-3 to TRBJ2-1, with 7 bases fitting TRBD1. V shed 3 bases and J 8 bases; nucleotides not matched to a gene: 13. This CDR3 has 16 amino acids. The germline gives CDR1 ENHRY, CDR2 SYGVKD. The chain's CDR3 is CAISDRLRGRNDEQFF. The CDR3 DNA reads TGTGCCATCAGTGACCGCTTAAGGGGGCGTAACGATGAGCAGTTCTTC.

About this clonotype itself: The final CDR3 position lacks the conserved phenylalanine or tryptophan, pointing to a likely read error. This chain connects TRBV10-3 to TRBJ2-1; 12 bases agree with TRBD2. This CDR3 contains 18 residues. Germline V gene sequence: CDR1 ENHRY, CDR2 SYGVKD. The CDR3: CTISESRASGGAYNEQFS. As DNA, the CDR3 is TGTACCATCAGTGAGTCGAGGGCTAGCGGGGGGGCCTACAATGAGCAGTTCTCC.

As to this clonotype: A clone one base away is much larger, so this may be a read error. The gene calls are TRBV6-5 and TRBJ1-2, with 8 bases that match TRBD1. The CDR3 length is 12 residues. Germline assignment: CDR1 MNHEY and CDR2 SVGAGI. After removal of 5 bases from V and 8 bases from J, the junction contained 4 bases not matched to a gene. The CDR3 reads CASSPTGVGYTF. CDR3 in DNA: TGTGCCAGCAGTCCGACAGGGGTGGGCTACACCTTC.

This clonotype appeared a few times. The CDR3 loop reads CASSRGRGPVDEQFF. The CDR3 coding sequence is TGTGCCAGCAGCCGAGGCCGGGGGCCGGTTGATGAGCAGTTCTTC. The chain couples TRBV11-3 to TRBJ2-1, with D perhaps being TRBD1 or TRBD2 (6 bases each). CDR1 and CDR2 from the germline V gene are SGHNT and YENEEA. The CDR3 has 15 residues. Between the trimmed V and J ends, which lost 5 bases and 8 bases, there was a span of 19 bases.

In the case of this clonotype: Being one base from a much bigger clone, this may be a read error. The V call is TRBV20-1, the J call TRBJ1-2, with D perhaps TRBD1 (6 bases). CDR1 DFQATT and CDR2 SNEGSKA come from the germline V gene (reference sequence). This CDR3 has 12 amino acids. The CDR3 DNA sequence: TGCAGTACTCGTACAGGGAACTATGGCTCCACCTTC. Protein: CSTRTGNYGSTF.

Ten or more counts support this clonotype. This rearrangement joins TRBV5-6 to TRBJ1-2; D call uncertain. This CDR3 contains 14 residues. V was shortened by 1 base and J by 5 bases, with 12 bases between the two germline ends. Germline V CDR1 and CDR2: SGHDT, YYEEEE. CDR3 sequence reads: CASSLFAQEYGYTF. The CDR3 coding sequence is TGTGCCAGCAGCTTGTTTGCCCAGGAGTATGGCTACACCTTC.

The chain employs TRBV20-1 and TRBJ2-1, with 16 nucleotides matching TRBD2. The J segment lost 4 bases and the V segment lost 2 bases, leaving 8 bases of the junction unmatched. This CDR3 contains 18 residues. Germline V gene data show CDR1 as DFQATT and CDR2 as SNEGSKA (reference sequence). CDR3: CSARTSGTSGGEYNEQFF. The CDR3 DNA reads TGCAGTGCTAGAACTTCCGGGACTAGCGGGGGGGAGTACAATGAGCAGTTCTTC.

V usage is TRBV7-9 and J usage is TRBJ2-1, with TRBD2 matching 11 bases. The length of the CDR3 is 17 residues. CDR1 is SEHNR, CDR2 FQNEAQ, per germline (reference sequence). After removal of 1 base from V and 2 bases from J, the junction contained 4 bases not matched to a gene. CDR3 in DNA: TGTGCCAGCAGCTTAGGTAGCGGGGGGGGGGCCTACAATGAGCAGTTCTTC. It translates to CASSLGSGGGAYNEQFF.

The sample holds many counts of this clonotype. The rearrangement links TRBV2 to TRBJ2-7; 7 bases are shared with TRBD1. The junction had 8 bases not matched to a gene; V was cut back by 6 bases and J by 6 bases. Germline CDR1 is SNHLY and CDR2 is FYNNEI. The CDR3 is 13 residues long. CDR3 region: CASRPDRSGEQYF. The CDR3 bases are TGTGCCAGCAGACCGGACAGGTCCGGCGAGCAGTACTTC.

The chain links TRBV9 to TRBJ2-7; D is ambiguous. The CDR3 is 15 residues long. V was pared by 2 bases and J by 2 bases, with 14 bases between. Germline V lookup: CDR1 SGDLS, CDR2 YYNGEE. This chain's CDR3 is CASSVDGSETYEQYF. The CDR3 bases are TGTGCCAGCAGCGTGGATGGGTCGGAAACCTACGAGCAGTACTTC.

The chain combines TRBV20-1 with TRBJ2-3, with D hard to call. Trimming shortened V by 5 bases and J by 4 bases, and 16 bases separated the two germline ends. The CDR3 runs 14 residues. Per germline, CDR1 DFQATT and CDR2 SNEGSKA (reference sequence). CDR3: CSAGPGIVADTQYF. The CDR3, as DNA: TGCAGTGCTGGACCGGGTATAGTAGCAGATACGCAGTATTTT.

This clonotype came up many times. This chain connects TRBV24-1 to TRBJ2-5; D unclear. Germline CDR1 and CDR2: KGHDR and SFDVKD. V lost 3 bases and J lost 2, with 15 bases in between. CDR3 length: 16 amino acids. The CDR3 sequence: CATSDATGRPQETQYF. In DNA form, the CDR3 reads TGTGCCACCAGTGATGCTACTGGACGGCCACAAGAGACCCAGTACTTC.

This clonotype appeared many times. V gene TRBV7-9 combines with J gene TRBJ2-3, with D maybe TRBD1 (6 bases). This CDR3 region has 17 residues. Trimming took off 4 bases at V and 1 base at J, with 18 bases between the two ends. Looked up from germline, CDR1 is SEHNR and CDR2 is FQNEAQ (reference sequence). The CDR3 nucleotides are TGTGCCAGCAGCTCCTCCTTGAGGGGGTACGGCACAGATACGCAGTATTTT. Encoded protein: CASSSSLRGYGTDTQYF.

The rearrangement joins TRBV20-1 to TRBJ1-2; D call uncertain. There are 11 residues in the CDR3. The ends were cut back, 7 bases at V and 2 bases at J, with 8 bases in the middle. Germline CDR1 is DFQATT and CDR2 is SNEGSKA (reference sequence). The CDR3 sequence: CSVSVNYGYTF. The CDR3 DNA reads as TGCAGTGTCAGCGTAAACTATGGCTACACCTTC.

This clonotype was observed once. A much larger clone lies a single base off, so this may be a read error. J is TRBJ2-5 and V is TRBV7-2; TRBD2 aligns across 8 bases. V shed 9 bases, J shed 5 bases, and the junction held 8 bases outside the gene matches. The germline gives CDR1 SGHTA, CDR2 FQGNSA. The CDR3 loop spans 13 amino acids. CDR3 sequence reads: CASISGNSETQYF. CDR3 nucleotides: TGTGCCAGTATTAGCGGGAATTCTGAGACCCAGTACTTC.

At least ten counts were recorded for this clonotype. The chain is built from TRBV2 and TRBJ1-5, with TRBD1 identical over 7 bases. Germline CDR1 and CDR2: SNHLY and FYNNEI. This CDR3 contains 15 residues. V gave up 4 bases and J gave up 0 bases; unmatched junction bases: 3. CDR3 sequence (DNA): TGTGCCAGCAGTGGGGACAGAAATAGCAATCAGCCCCAGCATTTT. It codes for CASSGDRNSNQPQHF.

This clonotype came up many times. The CDR3 coding sequence is TGTGCCAGCAGTTACGTCCGTGAGACCCAGTACTTC. It encodes CASSYVRETQYF. This chain uses TRBV6-6 with TRBJ2-5; D is unresolved. V dropped 2 bases and J dropped 5 bases, with 6 bases sitting between them. Germline V gene sequence: CDR1 MNHNY, CDR2 SVGAGI (reference sequence). The CDR3 extends over 12 amino acids.

This clonotype was counted at least ten times. This chain connects TRBV4-1 to TRBJ1-2; possible D gene TRBD1, 6 bases. V lost 4 bases and J lost 4, with 13 bases in between. Germline V CDR1 and CDR2: MGHRA, YSYEKL. This CDR3 has 14 residues. In nucleotides, the CDR3 is TGCGCCAGCAGCCCTCTACAGGGTACCTATGGCTACACCTTC. This translates into CASSPLQGTYGYTF.

This clonotype has at least ten counts. The rearrangement joins TRBV19 to TRBJ2-2; the D call may be TRBD1 or TRBD2 (5 bases each). CDR1 is LNHDA and CDR2 is SQIVND in the germline V gene (reference sequence). V lost 3 bases, J lost 8 bases, and 10 bases lay in between. The CDR3 is 13 amino acids. The CDR3 protein is CASSIEGPGELFF. The CDR3 region has the DNA TGTGCCAGTAGTATTGAGGGACCGGGGGAGCTGTTTTTT.